The clone carrying this TCR beta chain has a handful of counts. What it binds is not known. The data were taken from a study of CD8 T cells in ankylosing spondylitis. Study-level results: It was reported that disease-linked clones were significantly enriched in matched ankylosing spondylitis synovial fluid. Apparently characteristic of ankylosing spondylitis blood was a TCR beta motif (roughly eight highly homologous variants).

Germline CDR1 and CDR2: MNHEY and SVGEGT. There are 14 residues in the CDR3. Losses at the gene ends were 0 bases for V and 6 bases for J; bases not matched to a gene: 1. TCRdb reprocessed the 5' RACE reads via MiXCR and lists one record per CDR3 protein. The sample holds roughly 670,000 distinct CDR3 sequences, around 19% seen once. Sequenced: blood, either unsorted or a sorted T cell fraction (not recorded which). This chain connects TRBV6-2 or TRBV6-3 to TRBJ2-7; 11 bases line up with TRBD2. This sequence originates from a male donor with ankylosing spondylitis. The CDR3 here is CASSYSLAGGEQYF. The CDR3 region has the DNA TGTGCCAGCAGTTACTCGCTAGCGGGAGGCGAGCAGTACTTC.